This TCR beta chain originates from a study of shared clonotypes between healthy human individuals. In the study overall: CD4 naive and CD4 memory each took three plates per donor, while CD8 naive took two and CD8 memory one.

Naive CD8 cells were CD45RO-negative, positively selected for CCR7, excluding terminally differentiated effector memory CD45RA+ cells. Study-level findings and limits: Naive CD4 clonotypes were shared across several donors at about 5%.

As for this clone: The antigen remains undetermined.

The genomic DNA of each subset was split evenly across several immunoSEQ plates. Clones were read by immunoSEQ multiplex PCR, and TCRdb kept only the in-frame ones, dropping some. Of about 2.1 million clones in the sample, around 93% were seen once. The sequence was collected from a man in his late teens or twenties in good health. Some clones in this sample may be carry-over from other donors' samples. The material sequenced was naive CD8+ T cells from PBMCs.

Written as DNA, the CDR3 is TGTGCCAGCAGCTTAGTCCGGGGTGGTGAGCAGTTCTTC. It translates to CASSLVRGGEQFF. The chain recombines TRBV7-2 with TRBJ2-1, with D tentatively TRBD2 (5 bases). CDR3 length: 13 residues. V was pared by 1 base and J by 9 bases, with 10 bases between. Germline lookup yields CDR1 SGHTA and CDR2 FQGNSA.